The 29 T cell receptor beta chains reported below all come from one sample, sequenced in a study of cytomegalovirus exposure and HLA in healthy donors. Both 60 Vbeta primers and 13 Jbeta primers went into the PCR. The protocol was immunoSEQ multiplex PCR, while the TCRdb copy is restricted to in-frame clones and leaves out a portion. The repertoire includes about 130,000 clones, around four fifths of them detected once, and 11% sits in the top ten. Sequenced material: PBMCs. All receptors come from a man aged 25-45 years in good health and CMV-seropositive.

The rearrangement joins TRBV9 to TRBJ2-1, with TRBD2 matching over 11 bases. The V gene's germline CDR1 is SGDLS and CDR2 YYNGEE. V lost 0 bases to trimming and J lost 5 bases; unmatched junction nucleotides: 1. The CDR3 consists of 15 residues. The CDR3 sequence: CASSVVAGGDNEQFF. Here the CDR3 DNA reads TGTGCCAGCAGCGTAGTAGCGGGAGGGGACAATGAGCAGTTCTTC.

This rearrangement joins TRBV2 to TRBJ2-6; the match to TRBD1 covers 7 bases. The germline V gene encodes CDR1 SNHLY and CDR2 FYNNEI. The V segment lost 6 bases and the J segment 0 bases; nucleotides outside the gene matches: 5. This CDR3 is built from 16 residues. Here the CDR3 reads CASRRGQPSGANVLTF. The CDR3 DNA is TGTGCCAGCAGGAGGGGACAGCCCTCTGGGGCCAACGTCCTGACTTTC.

The chain recombines TRBV6-5 with TRBJ2-3; weak D call: TRBD2 (6 bases). CDR3 size: 14 residues. Germline V gene sequence: CDR1 MNHEY, CDR2 SVGAGI. Trimming left V 2 bases short and J 4 bases short, with 10 bases between. The chain's CDR3 is CASSYPGTPDTQYF. In DNA, the CDR3 is TGTGCCAGCAGTTACCCCGGGACTCCAGATACGCAGTATTTT.

This chain joins TRBV6-5 and TRBJ2-5, with D possibly being TRBD2 (5 bases). The CDR3 extends over 13 amino acids. CDR1 MNHEY and CDR2 SVGAGI come from the germline V gene. V was shortened by 2 bases and J by 2 bases, with 6 bases between the two germline ends. Here the CDR3 reads CASSYRGQETQYF. CDR3 bases: TGTGCCAGCAGTTACCGAGGGCAAGAGACCCAGTACTTC.

Only one count was recorded for this clone. The genes are TRBV7-8 and TRBJ1-5; 10 bases are a match to TRBD1. The junction had 8 bases not matched to a gene; V was cut back by 5 bases and J by 1 base. This CDR3 is 17 amino acids long. The germline gives CDR1 SGHVS, CDR2 FQNEAQ. CDR3 region: CASSTRQGAASNQPQHF. The CDR3 region has the DNA TGTGCCAGCAGCACTAGACAGGGGGCTGCGAGCAATCAGCCCCAGCATTTT.

This sequence joins TRBV6-1 and TRBJ1-1; D remains ambiguous. Germline assignment: CDR1 MNHNS and CDR2 SASEGT. The V and J ends lost 2 bases and 0 bases respectively, with 7 bases between them. The CDR3 extends over 14 amino acids. The CDR3 sequence: CASSEPGMNTEAFF. The CDR3, as DNA: TGTGCCAGCAGTGAACCGGGGATGAACACTGAAGCTTTCTTT.

This chain connects TRBV6-6 to TRBJ2-5; weak D call: TRBD2 (5 bases). Between the trimmed V and J ends, which lost 0 bases and 2 bases, there was a span of 7 bases. Germline values: CDR1 MNHNY, CDR2 SVGAGI (reference sequence). The length of the CDR3 is 14 residues. CDR3 DNA sequence: TGTGCCAGCAGTTACTCCGGACTGCAAGAGACCCAGTACTTC. This encodes CASSYSGLQETQYF.

This clone was counted only a few times. V gene TRBV15 combines with J gene TRBJ1-1; D remains ambiguous. CDR1 and CDR2 (germline): LNHNV, YYDKDF (reference sequence). The CDR3 runs 11 residues. Trimming left V 1 base short and J 12 bases short, with 9 bases between. The CDR3 is CATSRGRETFF. In nucleotides, the CDR3 is TGTGCCACCAGCAGAGGACGGGAAACTTTCTTT.

This clone was counted once. The chain joins TRBV6-5 to TRBJ1-2; D is ambiguous. Looked up from germline, CDR1 is MNHEY and CDR2 is SVGAGI. CDR3 size: 15 residues. V gave up 0 bases and J gave up 4 bases, with 12 bases separating them. The CDR3 coding sequence is TGTGCCAGCAGTTACTCGACGGCAGCTAGCTATGGCTACACCTTC. This codes for CASSYSTAASYGYTF.

The CDR3, as DNA: TGCGCCAGCAGCTTGGGAACAGGGTTGGGTCAGCCCCAGCATTTT. It is translated as CASSLGTGLGQPQHF. This chain connects TRBV5-1 to TRBJ1-5; D is possibly TRBD1 (6 bases). V lost 0 bases, J lost 6 bases, and 13 bases lay in between. The germline V gene has CDR1 SGHRS and CDR2 YFSETQ. This CDR3 region has 15 residues.

The chain is built from TRBV5-6 and TRBJ2-7; TRBD1 matches at 9 bases. Germline V gene data show CDR1 as SGHDT and CDR2 as YYEEEE. This CDR3 contains 15 residues. Trimming removed 4 bases from V and 7 bases from J; junction bases left unmatched: 12. CDR3 residues: CASSGGQGEAEEQYF. The CDR3 DNA reads TGTGCCAGCAGCGGGGGACAGGGCGAAGCGGAAGAGCAGTACTTC.

The CDR3 loop reads CASSPPNTEQYF. CDR3 bases: TGTGCCAGCAGTCCCCCCAACACCGAGCAGTACTTC. The chain recombines TRBV11-2 with TRBJ2-7; no clear D gene. The V gene lost 6 bases and the J gene lost 6 bases, with 12 bases spanning the gap. CDR3 length equals 12 residues. CDR1 SGHAT and CDR2 FQNNGV come from the germline V gene.

The chain links TRBV19 to TRBJ2-7; 10 positions agree with TRBD1. V gave up 5 bases and J gave up 4 bases; unmatched junction bases: 8. CDR3 size: 15 residues. Germline CDR1 LNHDA, CDR2 SQIVND (reference sequence). The DNA of the CDR3 is TGTGCCAGTAGTCCCGACAGGGGGCTTCGGTACGAGCAGTACTTC. Its translation is CASSPDRGLRYEQYF. Looking up the rest from reference TRBV19 and TRBJ2-7 gives the full variable domain: DGGITQSPKYLFRKEGQNVTLSCEQNLNHDAMYWYRQDPGQGLRLIYYSQIVNDFQKGDIAEGYSVSREKKESFPLTVTSAQKNPTAFYLCASSPDRGLRYEQYFGPGTRLTVT.

The rearrangement links TRBV7-9 to TRBJ2-5, with 8 bases fitting TRBD1. The CDR3 consists of 14 residues. With 5 bases clipped from V and 0 bases from J, the junction kept 2 bases outside the gene matches. The germline CDR1 and CDR2 sequences are SEHNR and FQNEAQ (reference sequence). CDR3 residues: CASSPDRDQETQYF. DNA of the CDR3: TGTGCCAGCAGCCCGGACAGGGACCAAGAGACCCAGTACTTC.

V and J are TRBV11-2 and TRBJ2-7, with 9 positions matching TRBD2. After removal of 4 bases from V and 4 bases from J, the junction contained 8 bases not matched to a gene. The CDR3 length is 15 residues. Germline CDR1 and CDR2: SGHAT and FQNNGV. CDR3 residues: CASSSSAGGLYEQYF. The CDR3 DNA reads TGTGCCAGCAGCTCCTCAGCGGGAGGCCTATACGAGCAGTACTTC.

This chain joins TRBV28 and TRBJ2-1; 9 positions match TRBD1. Trimming at V came to 1 base and at J to 5 bases, leaving 6 bases not matched to a gene. Germline V gene lookup returns CDR1 MDHEN and CDR2 SYDVKM. The CDR3 runs 16 residues. The CDR3 nucleotides are TGTGCCAGCAGTTTATTTTCAGGGACAGGGCACAATGAGCAGTTCTTC. This gives the protein CASSLFSGTGHNEQFF. The complete variable domain, with remaining parts taken from reference TRBV28 and TRBJ2-1, reads DVKVTQSSRYLVKRTGEKVFLECVQDMDHENMFWYRQDPGLGLRLIYFSYDVKMKEKGDIPEGYSVSREKKERFSLILESASTNQTSMYLCASSLFSGTGHNEQFFGPGTRLTVL.

This clone was observed once. A much larger clone lies one base from this, so it may be a read error. The chain combines TRBV7-8 with TRBJ2-1; 9 positions match TRBD2. The V gene end was trimmed by 5 bases and the J gene end by 0 bases; junction bases not matched to a gene: 2. Germline V gene sequence: CDR1 SGHVS, CDR2 FQNEAQ. The CDR3 length is 15 residues. The CDR3 DNA is TGTGCCAGCAGCCTTAGCGGGAGCTCCTACAATGAGCAGTTCTTC. Protein sequence: CASSLSGSSYNEQFF.

The J gene is TRBJ2-3, the V gene TRBV5-1; possible D gene TRBD2, 5 bases. V was cut by 7 bases and J by 1 base, with 13 bases left in between. Germline V CDR1 and CDR2: SGHRS, YFSETQ. The CDR3 covers 14 residues. CDR3 in DNA: TGCGCCAGCGCGCTTCGTAGCGGCACAGATACGCAGTATTTT. It specifies CASALRSGTDTQYF.

This clone was seen a single time. The chain employs TRBV28 and TRBJ2-1, with D tentatively TRBD2 (5 bases). The ends were cut back, 2 bases at V and 1 base at J, with 21 bases in the middle. In germline, CDR1 is MDHEN, CDR2 SYDVKM. The CDR3 runs to 19 residues. CDR3 sequence: CASSLPLGTGITSYNEQFF. The CDR3 DNA sequence: TGTGCCAGCAGTTTACCTCTCGGTACCGGGATTACATCCTACAATGAGCAGTTCTTC.

The V gene is TRBV7-2, the J gene TRBJ2-5; 12 nucleotides align to TRBD2. The germline CDR1 and CDR2 sequences are SGHTA and FQGNSA. V lost 6 bases to trimming and J lost 2 bases; unmatched junction nucleotides: 1. This CDR3 has 14 residues. CDR3 nucleotide sequence: TGTGCCAGCAGGCTAGCGGGAGGGCAAGAGACCCAGTACTTC. This codes for CASRLAGGQETQYF. Supplemented by reference TRBV7-2 and TRBJ2-5, the full variable domain reads GAGVSQSPSNKVTEKGKDVELRCDPISGHTALYWYRQSLGQGLEFLIYFQGNSAPDKSGLPSDRFSAERTGGSVSTLTIQRTQQEDSAVYLCASRLAGGQETQYFGPGTRLLVL.

The rearrangement uses TRBV5-4 and TRBJ2-1; TRBD2 agrees at 12 bases. V was pared by 5 bases and J by 4 bases, with 10 bases of the junction left unmatched. The CDR3 covers 17 residues. Germline CDR1 reads SGHNT; CDR2 reads YYREEE (reference sequence). The CDR3 sequence is CASSHLGLAGVYNEQFF. Here the CDR3 DNA reads TGTGCCAGCAGTCACTTGGGACTAGCGGGTGTTTACAATGAGCAGTTCTTC.

This chain joins TRBV7-2 and TRBJ1-2, with TRBD1 matching 7 bases. Germline-derived CDR1 and CDR2 are SGHTA and FQGNSA. This CDR3 is 13 amino acids long. With V trimmed by 1 base and J by 7 bases, 3 bases remained unmatched. CDR3: CASSLGQGGGYTF. The CDR3 DNA reads TGTGCCAGCAGCTTAGGGCAGGGGGGTGGCTACACCTTC.

The chain links TRBV10-3 to TRBJ2-7, with 15 bases lining up with TRBD2. The CDR3 runs 17 residues. After removal of 6 bases from V and 6 bases from J, the junction contained 12 bases not matched to a gene. Germline V CDR1 and CDR2: ENHRY, SYGVKD. The CDR3 sequence is CAIRPGLAGGRRGEQYF. DNA for the CDR3: TGTGCCATCAGGCCGGGACTAGCGGGAGGCCGCCGGGGCGAGCAGTACTTC.

This chain connects TRBV11-2 to TRBJ2-7; no firm D call. In germline, CDR1 is SGHAT, CDR2 FQNNGV. V gave up 2 bases and J gave up 3 bases, with 14 bases separating them. The CDR3 runs 15 residues. The CDR3: CASSLPVRPLYEQYF. The CDR3 DNA sequence: TGTGCCAGCAGCTTACCCGTGAGGCCCCTCTACGAGCAGTACTTC. Based on the CDR3 plus reference TRBV11-2 and TRBJ2-7, the full variable domain is EAGVAQSPRYKIIEKRQSVAFWCNPISGHATLYWYQQILGQGPKLLIQFQNNGVVDDSQLPKDRFSAERLKGVDSTLKIQPAKLEDSAVYLCASSLPVRPLYEQYFGPGTRLTVT.

V gene TRBV5-1 combines with J gene TRBJ1-2; D unclear. Between the trimmed V and J ends, which lost 0 bases and 1 base, there was a span of 7 bases. Germline V gene data show CDR1 as SGHRS and CDR2 as YFSETQ. This CDR3 spans 14 amino acids. The CDR3 protein is CASSLEQNNYGYTF. CDR3 nucleotide sequence: TGCGCCAGCAGCTTGGAACAGAATAACTATGGCTACACCTTC. The entire variable domain, with the rest obtained from reference TRBV5-1 and TRBJ1-2, is as follows: KAGVTQTPRYLIKTRGQQVTLSCSPISGHRSVSWYQQTPGQGLQFLFEYFSETQRNKGNFPGRFSGRQFSNSRSEMNVSTLELGDSALYLCASSLEQNNYGYTFGSGTRLTVV.

This chain uses TRBV19 with TRBJ2-7; tentatively, D is TRBD2 (6 bases). Germline V lookup: CDR1 LNHDA, CDR2 SQIVND (reference sequence). This CDR3 spans 14 amino acids. Trimming took 5 bases from V and 5 from J, leaving 16 bases between them. The CDR3 here is CASSQGLLGNEQYF. The CDR3 nucleotides read TGTGCCAGTAGTCAGGGACTGCTCGGCAACGAGCAGTACTTC.

The chain has TRBV6-5 and TRBJ2-1; D perhaps matches TRBD1 (6 bases). V lost 3 bases and J 6 bases, leaving 9 bases between the germline ends. In germline, CDR1 is MNHEY, CDR2 SVGAGI. CDR3 length equals 13 residues. CDR3: CASSYGTTNEQFF. CDR3 nucleotides: TGTGCCAGCAGTTATGGGACAACCAATGAGCAGTTCTTC.

V and J are TRBV2 and TRBJ1-1; perhaps TRBD1 as D (6 bases). Germline CDR1 and CDR2: SNHLY and FYNNEI. This CDR3 is built from 16 residues. V lost 3 bases and J lost 4, with 18 bases in between. CDR3 coding DNA: TGTGCCAGCAGTGACATCGGGGGGCGCGGGGGCACTGAAGCTTTCTTT. It specifies CASSDIGGRGGTEAFF.

This clone has a handful of counts. The V and J genes are TRBV25-1 and TRBJ2-5; the D is unclear. V was clipped by 4 bases and J by 2 bases, with 8 bases between them. The germline V gene has CDR1 MGHDK and CDR2 SYGVNS. This CDR3 is built from 13 residues. For the CDR3, the DNA is TGTGCCAGCAGTGTTAACATGCAAGAGACCCAGTACTTC. This codes for CASSVNMQETQYF.